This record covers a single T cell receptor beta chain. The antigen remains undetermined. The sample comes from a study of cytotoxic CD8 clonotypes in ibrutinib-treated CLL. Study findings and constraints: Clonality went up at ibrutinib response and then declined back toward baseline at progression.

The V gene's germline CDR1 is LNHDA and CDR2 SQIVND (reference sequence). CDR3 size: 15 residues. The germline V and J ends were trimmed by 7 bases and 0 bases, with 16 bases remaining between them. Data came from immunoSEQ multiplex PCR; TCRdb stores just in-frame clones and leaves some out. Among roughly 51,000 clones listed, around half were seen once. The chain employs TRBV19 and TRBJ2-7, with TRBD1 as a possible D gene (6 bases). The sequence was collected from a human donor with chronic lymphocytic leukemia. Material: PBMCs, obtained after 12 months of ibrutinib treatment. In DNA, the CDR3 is TGTGCCAGTACTGTCTCGGGGACACCCTCCTACGAGCAGTACTTC. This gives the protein CASTVSGTPSYEQYF.